This T cell receptor (beta chain) was sequenced during a study of OX40 agonist ivuxolimab in advanced cancers. Study-wide background: Three patients responded partially, comprising one with hepatocellular carcinoma and two with cutaneous melanoma. Study-level results: Normalized T-cell clonal expansion was also low in some nonresponders.

Concerning this clone itself: The antigen is unknown. Compared with germline, one end of the junction differs, possibly owing to a read error.

Method: immunoSEQ multiplex PCR; TCRdb's copy keeps in-frame clones and lacks some. This sample has about 82,000 clones, with around 86% found just once. CDR3 length: 13 amino acids. Germline CDR1 is KGHSH and CDR2 is LQKENI. Systemic immunosuppression or autoimmune disease history was grounds to exclude patients. On cycle 4 day 1 and cycle 7 day 1, as well as at baseline, blood was sampled. The sequence derives from an adult with an advanced solid tumor such as melanoma, head and neck, liver or kidney cancer. The material was CD4+ or CD8+ T cells sorted from blood, obtained in a trial of the OX40 agonist ivuxolimab. This chain uses TRBV18 with TRBJ2-7; tentative D call: TRBD2 (6 bases). This CDR3 reads CASSPPEGYEQYF. CDR3 DNA sequence: TGTGCCAGCTCCCCACCGGAGGGCTACGAGCAGTACTTC.